This TCR beta chain was captured in a study of cytomegalovirus exposure and HLA in healthy donors. Remarks on this clone: What it binds is not known.

CDR1 is MGHRA, CDR2 YSYEKL, per germline. Between the trimmed V and J ends, which lost 0 bases and 0 bases, there was a span of 5 bases. The CDR3 spans 15 residues. TCRdb's copy holds only in-frame clones and misses some; the assay was immunoSEQ multiplex PCR. Of about 130,000 clones in the sample, 89% were seen once. Study findings and constraints: Despite most TCR sequences being rare, some public TCRs occurred in many donors.

The validation cohort, a group of over a hundred subjects, included the donors and was separate from the roughly 670-subject first cohort. The chain combines TRBV4-1 with TRBJ1-4; D may be TRBD1 (5 bases). The TCR was taken from a woman aged 18-29 years in good health and CMV-seronegative. Source material: PBMCs. CDR3 loop: CASSQEQATNEKLFF. The CDR3 DNA sequence: TGCGCCAGCAGCCAAGAACAGGCAACTAATGAAAAACTGTTTTTT.